This TCR beta chain was sequenced for a study of T cell changes during pregnancy in multiple sclerosis. Germline assignment: CDR1 SGHVS and CDR2 FNYEAQ. The CDR3 length is 14 residues. Trimming cost V 3 bases and J 5 bases; bases outside gene matches: 0. Profiling relied on immunoSEQ multiplex PCR, and the TCRdb table lists in-frame clones only, not all of them. The data show 90,000 or so clones, over 85% seen once. The source of this sequence is a female donor in good health, enrolled as a control in a pregnancy study. The material sequenced was peripheral blood, taken after pregnancy. V is TRBV7-6 and J is TRBJ2-1; 11 positions agree with TRBD1. Here the CDR3 DNA reads TGTGCCAGCAGCTTGGGACAGGGGGACAATGAGCAGTTCTTC. It is translated as CASSLGQGDNEQFF.